This passage covers 17 T cell receptor beta chains from one sample sequenced in a study of CD8 T cells in ankylosing spondylitis. Broader study findings: It appeared that ankylosing spondylitis blood was characterized by a TCR beta motif of several highly homologous variants.

Via MiXCR, TCRdb re-called the 5' RACE reads, giving one row per CDR3 protein. The sample has more than 500,000 distinct CDR3 sequences; roughly 5.2% are singletons. These receptors have no identified antigens. Material for sequencing was blood, either unsorted or a sorted T cell fraction (not recorded which). Receptors originate from a male donor with ankylosing spondylitis.

This clonotype was picked up many times. This sequence joins TRBV7-2 and TRBJ2-3; D remains ambiguous. In germline, CDR1 is SGHTA, CDR2 FQGNSA. V lost 5 bases to trimming and J lost 1 base, with 13 bases between them. The CDR3 loop spans 15 amino acids. The CDR3 loop is CASSRATGRTDTQYF. The CDR3 DNA follows: TGTGCCAGCAGCCGGGCCACGGGCCGCACAGATACGCAGTATTTT.

This clonotype was seen many times. The chain is built from TRBV20-1 and TRBJ2-2, with D perhaps assigned TRBD1 or TRBD2 (5 bases each). The CDR3 loop spans 15 amino acids. Germline CDR1 is DFQATT and CDR2 is SNEGSKA (reference sequence). Trimming took off 0 bases at V and 6 bases at J, with 14 bases between the two ends. The CDR3 coding sequence is TGCAGTGCTAGAGATACCGGGACGCAGGCCGGGGAGCTGTTTTTT. Amino acids: CSARDTGTQAGELFF.

This chain joins TRBV4-1 and TRBJ2-7; D is perhaps TRBD1 or TRBD2 (5 bases each). The CDR3 runs to 13 residues. V was pared by 4 bases and J by 3 bases, with 10 bases between. Germline CDR1 reads MGHRA; CDR2 reads YSYEKL. The CDR3 reads CASSLRDRYEQYF. Written as DNA, the CDR3 is TGCGCCAGCAGCCTTCGGGACCGCTACGAGCAGTACTTC.

This clonotype was seen at least ten times. This rearrangement joins TRBV6-5 to TRBJ2-7, with D tentatively TRBD2 (6 bases). The CDR3 is 15 amino acids. V lost 0 bases, J lost 2 bases, and 11 bases lay in between. CDR1 MNHEY and CDR2 SVGAGI come from the germline V gene. This CDR3 reads CASSYSRGATYEQYF. DNA for the CDR3: TGTGCCAGCAGTTACTCGCGCGGGGCTACCTACGAGCAGTACTTC.

This clonotype was seen many times. The rearrangement uses TRBV4-3 and TRBJ1-2, with D unresolved. Trimming removed 1 base from V and 2 bases from J, with 11 bases in between. Germline loops: CDR1 LGHNA, CDR2 YSLEER. This CDR3 region has 15 residues. Here the CDR3 DNA reads TGCGCCAGCAGCCAAGGTGGTCTGATGAACTATGGCTACACCTTC. This codes for CASSQGGLMNYGYTF.

This clonotype has ten or more counts. The chain has TRBV20-1 and TRBJ2-1; 14 bases fit TRBD2. The CDR3 length is 14 residues. Germline CDR1 reads DFQATT; CDR2 reads SNEGSKA (reference sequence). V lost 1 base and J lost 15; bases outside the gene matches: 8. The CDR3 DNA sequence: TGCAGTGCTAGAGGGACTAGCGGGGGGCGGATGTCGTTCTTC. It specifies CSARGTSGGRMSFF.

In its sample, this clonotype was seen many times. The J gene is TRBJ2-1, the V gene TRBV11-2; no clear D. Deletions cut 3 bases from V and 10 bases from J, with 7 bases between. In germline, CDR1 is SGHAT, CDR2 FQNNGV. CDR3 length: 11 residues. DNA of the CDR3: TGTGCCAGCAGCTTTCGGCGAGAGCAGTTCTTC. Its translation: CASSFRREQFF.

This clonotype was detected ten times or more. The chain recombines TRBV28 with TRBJ1-2, with D unresolved. The CDR3 loop spans 11 amino acids. Germline CDR1 MDHEN, CDR2 SYDVKM. The V end was cut by 6 bases, the J end by 5 bases, with 7 bases between. This CDR3 reads CASRSDYGYTF. The CDR3 DNA follows: TGTGCCAGCAGATCAGATTATGGCTACACCTTC.

The table lists this clonotype with many counts. The chain has TRBV5-1 and TRBJ1-3, with no clear D. The germline V gene encodes CDR1 SGHRS and CDR2 YFSETQ. Deletions cut 0 bases from V and 0 bases from J, with 10 bases between. This CDR3 has 16 amino acids. CDR3 bases: TGCGCCAGCAGCTTGGGACCAGGCACCTCTGGAAACACCATATATTTT. Its translation is CASSLGPGTSGNTIYF. The variable domain in full, completed from reference TRBV5-1 and TRBJ1-3, reads KAGVTQTPRYLIKTRGQQVTLSCSPISGHRSVSWYQQTPGQGLQFLFEYFSETQRNKGNFPGRFSGRQFSNSRSEMNVSTLELGDSALYLCASSLGPGTSGNTIYFGEGSWLTVV.

The genes are TRBV3-1 and TRBJ2-2; 12 bases fit TRBD2. Germline CDR1 and CDR2: LGHDT and YNNKEL (reference sequence). J gave up 4 bases and V 11 bases, and 14 bases lay outside the gene matches. CDR3 length: 17 residues. CDR3 protein: CACCQALAGGGTGELFF. The CDR3, as DNA: TGTGCCTGCTGCCAAGCACTAGCGGGAGGAGGCACCGGGGAGCTGTTTTTT.

This clonotype was observed a few times. The chain couples TRBV4-1 to TRBJ2-7; a weak D match, TRBD1 (5 bases). Per germline, CDR1 MGHRA and CDR2 YSYEKL. This CDR3 is built from 11 residues. V was pared by 4 bases and J by 9 bases, with 10 bases between. The CDR3 here is CASSLRDRQYF. CDR3 sequence (DNA): TGCGCCAGCAGCCTGAGAGACAGGCAGTACTTC.

In DNA form, the CDR3 reads TGTGCCATTGGGACTTCACAAGCTGACGAGCAGTACTTC. This gives the protein CAIGTSQADEQYF. The V call is TRBV10-3, the J call TRBJ2-7; D possibly corresponds to TRBD2 (6 bases). Per the germline V gene, CDR1 is ENHRY and CDR2 is SYGVKD. Trimming cost V 9 bases and J 5 bases, with 17 bases left between them. The CDR3 is 13 amino acids.

A word on this clonotype: A much larger clone lies a single base off, so this may be a read error. The chain links TRBV6-5 to TRBJ2-7; tentatively, D is TRBD1 (6 bases). The CDR3 consists of 16 residues. Trimming took 1 base from V and 5 from J, leaving 18 bases between them. Germline V gene data show CDR1 as MNHEY and CDR2 as SVGAGI. CDR3 in amino acids: CASSYYTGTRTNEQYF. CDR3 DNA: TGTGCCAGCAGTTACTACACCGGGACAAGGACCAACGAGCAGTACTTC.

Many counts were recorded for this clonotype. The chain has TRBV5-1 and TRBJ2-3, with a weak D call TRBD1 (6 bases). V lost 5 bases to trimming and J lost 2 bases, with 15 bases between them. The CDR3 runs 15 residues. The germline CDR1 and CDR2 sequences are SGHRS and YFSETQ. The CDR3 region is CASRTGSSSTDTQYF. As DNA, the CDR3 is TGCGCCAGCAGAACAGGGAGTAGTTCCACAGATACGCAGTATTTT. The whole variable domain, remainder taken from reference TRBV5-1 and TRBJ2-3, is KAGVTQTPRYLIKTRGQQVTLSCSPISGHRSVSWYQQTPGQGLQFLFEYFSETQRNKGNFPGRFSGRQFSNSRSEMNVSTLELGDSALYLCASRTGSSSTDTQYFGPGTRLTVL.

The chain recombines TRBV5-1 with TRBJ2-1; TRBD1 is a possible D gene (6 bases). V was cut by 0 bases and J by 5 bases, with 9 bases left in between. This CDR3 is 14 amino acids long. The germline CDR1 and CDR2 sequences are SGHRS and YFSETQ. The DNA of the CDR3 is TGCGCCAGCAGCTTGGATGCAGGGGACAATGAGCAGTTCTTC. It specifies CASSLDAGDNEQFF. Together with reference TRBV5-1 and TRBJ2-1, the CDR3 gives the full variable domain: KAGVTQTPRYLIKTRGQQVTLSCSPISGHRSVSWYQQTPGQGLQFLFEYFSETQRNKGNFPGRFSGRQFSNSRSEMNVSTLELGDSALYLCASSLDAGDNEQFFGPGTRLTVL.

This clonotype was picked up many times. The chain combines TRBV4-1 with TRBJ2-1; D is possibly TRBD2 (7 bases). Trimming took 3 bases from V and 6 from J, leaving 18 bases between them. This CDR3 is built from 16 residues. Germline V CDR1 and CDR2: MGHRA, YSYEKL. The CDR3 DNA reads TGCGCCAGCAGCCACGGGGGGAGAGGGGGACTCAATGAGCAGTTCTTC. It encodes CASSHGGRGGLNEQFF.

This clonotype was observed many times. The V gene is TRBV25-1, the J gene TRBJ2-5; D is perhaps TRBD1 (6 bases). Looked up from germline, CDR1 is MGHDK and CDR2 is SYGVNS. CDR3 length: 14 amino acids. Trimming cost V 3 bases and J 5 bases, with 13 bases left between them. CDR3 region: CASSEHRDMETQYF. The DNA of the CDR3 is TGTGCCAGCAGTGAGCACAGGGATATGGAGACCCAGTACTTC.